This T cell receptor beta chain was captured in a study of T cell repertoires in cytomegalovirus infection. General study points: It was HLA-C-restricted CMV-specific TCR beta clonotypes that dominated the response ex vivo.

TCRdb re-derived calls from the reads in MiXCR, one entry per CDR3 protein. Found here are more than 200,000 distinct CDR3 sequences, approximately 9% of them singletons; the top ten hold less than 15%. This clonotype was seen many times. What it binds is unknown. The CDR3 totals 14 residues. Germline values: CDR1 SGHTA, CDR2 FQGTGA. The V gene lost 3 bases and the J gene lost 0 bases, with 8 bases spanning the gap. V and J are TRBV7-3 and TRBJ1-1; D remains ambiguous. The source is a human donor in good health (CMV status not recorded). Some clones in this sample may be carry-over from other donors' samples. Sequences were obtained from PBMCs. The CDR3 DNA sequence: TGTGCCAGCAGCTTGGGCGGACTGAACACTGAAGCTTTCTTT. This gives the protein CASSLGGLNTEAFF.